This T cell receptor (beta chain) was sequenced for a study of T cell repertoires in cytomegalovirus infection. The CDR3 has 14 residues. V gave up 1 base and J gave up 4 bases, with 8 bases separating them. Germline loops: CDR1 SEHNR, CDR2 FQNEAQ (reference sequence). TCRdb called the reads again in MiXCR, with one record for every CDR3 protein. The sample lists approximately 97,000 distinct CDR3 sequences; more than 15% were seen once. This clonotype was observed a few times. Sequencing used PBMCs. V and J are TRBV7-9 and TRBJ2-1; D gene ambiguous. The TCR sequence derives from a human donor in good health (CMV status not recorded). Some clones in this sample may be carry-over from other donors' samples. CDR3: CASSLGSRYNEQFF. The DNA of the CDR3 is TGTGCCAGCAGCTTAGGGTCCAGGTACAATGAGCAGTTCTTC. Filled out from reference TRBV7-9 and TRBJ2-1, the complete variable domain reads DTGVSQNPRHKITKRGQNVTFRCDPISEHNRLYWYRQTLGQGPEFLTYFQNEAQLEKSRLLSDRFSAERPKGSFSTLEIQRTEQGDSAMYLCASSLGSRYNEQFFGPGTRLTVL.